These 29 T cell receptor beta chains were sequenced from one sample in a study of blood T cell repertoires in COVID-19. Some clones are missing from TCRdb's copy, which holds only in-frame ones; the method was immunoSEQ multiplex PCR. The sample carries roughly 250,000 clones, roughly 84% recorded once. The sequenced sample was peripheral blood. The receptors here all came from a woman between 45 and 65 years old with acute or convalescent COVID-19.

The chain couples TRBV15 to TRBJ1-4; the D is unclear. Germline V gene sequence: CDR1 LNHNV, CDR2 YYDKDF (reference sequence). V lost 5 bases, J lost 0 bases, and 10 bases lay in between. The CDR3 length is 15 residues. CDR3 DNA: TGTGCCACCAGCGCCGGGAAAGCAACTAATGAAAAACTGTTTTTT. This encodes CATSAGKATNEKLFF.

This rearrangement joins TRBV29-1 to TRBJ2-3; 7 nucleotides agree with TRBD2. Germline V CDR1 and CDR2: SQVTM, ANQGSEA. This CDR3 comprises 13 residues. The V and J ends lost 7 bases and 6 bases, in that order; junction bases with no gene match: 10. CDR3 DNA: TGCAGCGCATTCCCGCGGGGAGGGGATACGCAGTATTTT. It is translated as CSAFPRGGDTQYF.

This chain uses TRBV29-1 with TRBJ2-7, with 9 bases aligning to TRBD1. In germline, CDR1 is SQVTM, CDR2 ANQGSEA. CDR3 length equals 13 residues. V lost 2 bases, J lost 4 bases, and 3 bases stayed unmatched. The CDR3 DNA is TGCAGCGTTGAACAGGGACAGGGTTACGAGCAGTACTTC. It is translated as CSVEQGQGYEQYF.

J is TRBJ2-1 and V is TRBV7-2; tentatively, D is TRBD1 (5 bases). Trimming left V 1 base short and J 8 bases short, with 12 bases between. This CDR3 is 14 amino acids long. Germline assignment: CDR1 SGHTA and CDR2 FQGNSA. Written as DNA, the CDR3 is TGTGCCAGCAGCTTAGGGGCCAGGGCCTATGAGCAGTTCTTC. Translating gives CASSLGARAYEQFF. The full variable domain, completed using reference TRBV7-2 and TRBJ2-1, is GAGVSQSPSNKVTEKGKDVELRCDPISGHTALYWYRQSLGQGLEFLIYFQGNSAPDKSGLPSDRFSAERTGGSVSTLTIQRTQQEDSAVYLCASSLGARAYEQFFGPGTRLTVL.

V is TRBV29-1 and J is TRBJ2-3; tentatively, D is TRBD2 (5 bases). V lost 4 bases, J lost 6 bases, and 14 bases lay in between. There are 13 residues in the CDR3. CDR1 SQVTM and CDR2 ANQGSEA come from the germline V gene. As DNA, the CDR3 is TGCAGCGTTGCCTGGGAGAGTGACGATACGCAGTATTTT. Protein sequence: CSVAWESDDTQYF.

V is TRBV6-5 and J is TRBJ2-7; TRBD2 might be the D (6 bases). Germline V gives CDR1 MNHEY, CDR2 SVGAGI. Trimming removed 6 bases from V and 0 bases from J, with 9 bases in between. The CDR3 extends over 13 amino acids. For the CDR3, the DNA is TGTGCCAGCAGGCCGGGAGCCTCCTACGAGCAGTACTTC. Translating it yields CASRPGASYEQYF.

Remarks on this clone: Other DNA sequences in this sample translate to the same CDR3. The chain carries TRBV18 and TRBJ2-3; no firm D call. V was shortened by 0 bases and J by 1 base, with 2 bases between the two germline ends. This CDR3 spans 13 amino acids. Germline V gene sequence: CDR1 KGHSH, CDR2 LQKENI. The CDR3: CASSPPGTDTQYF. CDR3 bases: TGTGCCAGCTCACCACCCGGCACAGATACGCAGTATTTT.

This chain links TRBV15 with TRBJ2-7; D gene ambiguous. Deletions cut 1 base from V and 10 bases from J, with 14 bases between. The CDR3 has 13 amino acids. Germline assignment: CDR1 LNHNV and CDR2 YYDKDF (reference sequence). For the CDR3, the DNA is TGTGCCACCAGCAGAGTTGGAGTCCCTAAACAGTACTTC. The encoded protein is CATSRVGVPKQYF. The entire variable domain, with the rest obtained from reference TRBV15 and TRBJ2-7, is as follows: DAMVIQNPRYQVTQFGKPVTLSCSQTLNHNVMYWYQQKSSQAPKLLFHYYDKDFNNEADTPDNFQSRRPNTSFCFLDIRSPGLGDTAMYLCATSRVGVPKQYFGPGTRLTVT.

This clone was counted once. The chain employs TRBV7-2 and TRBJ1-2; D uncertain. This CDR3 has 15 residues. CDR1 SGHTA and CDR2 FQGNSA come from the germline V gene. V lost 2 bases, J lost 8 bases, and 18 bases lay in between. The CDR3 nucleotides read TGTGCCAGCAGCTTAATACCAGACCCCTCGGGAGGCTACACCTTC. It encodes CASSLIPDPSGGYTF.

J is TRBJ1-4 and V is TRBV15; D perhaps matches TRBD1 (6 bases). The CDR3 spans 13 residues. Deletions cut 3 bases from V and 7 bases from J, with 9 bases between. The germline V gene encodes CDR1 LNHNV and CDR2 YYDKDF (reference sequence). The CDR3 nucleotides are TGTGCCACCAGCAGTTGGGGGCGTGAAAAACTGTTTTTT. It specifies CATSSWGREKLFF.

The chain links TRBV28 to TRBJ1-2; TRBD1 agrees at 10 bases. The CDR3 spans 19 residues. Germline V lookup: CDR1 MDHEN, CDR2 SYDVKM. V dropped 5 bases and J dropped 6; count of bases not matched to a gene: 21. This CDR3 reads CASSTLPGDRGRKAHGYTF. The CDR3 nucleotides read TGTGCCAGCAGTACTCTCCCGGGGGACAGGGGAAGAAAAGCCCATGGCTACACCTTC.

CDR3 sequence reads: CASSSSGTGIPDGYTF. DNA of the CDR3: TGTGCCAGCAGTTCTTCCGGGACAGGGATTCCGGATGGCTACACCTTC. The chain uses TRBV28 and TRBJ1-2; 9 bases are a match to TRBD1. The CDR3 runs 16 residues. Per germline, CDR1 MDHEN and CDR2 SYDVKM. With 4 bases clipped from V and 6 bases from J, the junction kept 12 bases outside the gene matches.

This sequence joins TRBV9 and TRBJ1-1; D possibly corresponds to TRBD1 (6 bases). V was pared by 2 bases and J by 0 bases, with 11 bases between. Germline-derived CDR1 and CDR2 are SGDLS and YYNGEE. The CDR3 has 15 amino acids. The CDR3 coding sequence is TGTGCCAGCAGCGTTCAGGGGTCTTTGAACACTGAAGCTTTCTTT. The encoded protein is CASSVQGSLNTEAFF.

J is TRBJ2-2 and V is TRBV3-1 (or the pseudogene TRBV3-2); 7 nucleotides agree with TRBD2. V was pared by 1 base and J by 1 base, with 6 bases of the junction left unmatched. This CDR3 has 17 residues. Germline lookup yields CDR1 LGHDT and CDR2 YNNKEL (reference sequence). CDR3 in amino acids: CASSQGLSGGNTGELFF. The CDR3 DNA follows: TGTGCCAGCAGCCAAGGATTGTCGGGGGGGAACACCGGGGAGCTGTTTTTT.

The chain has TRBV28 and TRBJ2-1; a weak D match, TRBD1 (6 bases). This CDR3 has 13 residues. Deletions cut 6 bases from V and 6 bases from J, with 12 bases between. CDR1 is MDHEN and CDR2 is SYDVKM in the germline V gene. As DNA, the CDR3 is TGTGCCAGCAGCCCCCCAGGGGCCAATGAGCAGTTCTTC. It is translated as CASSPPGANEQFF.

The chain is built from TRBV3-1 (or the pseudogene TRBV3-2) and TRBJ1-4, with D perhaps matching TRBD1 (5 bases). The CDR3 is made up of 14 amino acids. Germline V CDR1 and CDR2: LGHDT, YNNKEL (reference sequence). Trimming took 3 bases from V and 8 from J, leaving 13 bases between them. Here the CDR3 DNA reads TGTGCCAGCAGCCAGGGGCAGGGACTGGAAAAACTGTTTTTT. Translation gives CASSQGQGLEKLFF.

This chain joins TRBV28 and TRBJ2-7; TRBD1 is a possible D gene (6 bases). Germline values: CDR1 MDHEN, CDR2 SYDVKM. CDR3 size: 13 residues. V lost 7 bases and J lost 0, with 10 bases in between. The CDR3 loop reads CASTTGLSYEQYF. CDR3 nucleotide sequence: TGTGCCAGCACCACAGGGCTCTCCTACGAGCAGTACTTC.

The chain is built from TRBV3-1 (or the pseudogene TRBV3-2) and TRBJ2-7, with 9 positions matching TRBD1. V dropped 5 bases and J dropped 0; count of bases not matched to a gene: 2. The CDR3 has 14 residues. Germline V CDR1 and CDR2: LGHDT, YNNKEL (reference sequence). CDR3 protein: CASSSDRGSYEQYF. CDR3 DNA sequence: TGTGCCAGCAGCTCGGACAGGGGCTCCTACGAGCAGTACTTC.

This sequence joins TRBV28 and TRBJ2-5, with TRBD2 identical over 7 bases. CDR3 length equals 15 residues. V lost 5 bases, J lost 5 bases, and 11 bases stayed unmatched. The germline V gene encodes CDR1 MDHEN and CDR2 SYDVKM. CDR3 sequence: CASSTPSGNGETQYF. In DNA, the CDR3 is TGTGCCAGCAGTACCCCCAGCGGGAACGGCGAGACCCAGTACTTC.

The chain combines TRBV4-1 with TRBJ1-5; 7 nucleotides align to TRBD1. The V segment lost 3 bases and the J segment 4 bases; nucleotides outside the gene matches: 3. Germline V gives CDR1 MGHRA, CDR2 YSYEKL. This CDR3 has 14 residues. The CDR3 nucleotides are TGCGCCAGCAGCCACCGGACAGGTAATCAGCCCCAGCATTTT. It encodes CASSHRTGNQPQHF.

The chain employs TRBV25-1 and TRBJ1-2, with D maybe TRBD1 (6 bases). Germline values: CDR1 MGHDK, CDR2 SYGVNS. V lost 5 bases and J lost 8, with 15 bases in between. There are 13 residues in the CDR3. The CDR3 bases are TGTGCCAGCAGTCTGGAACAGGGTGTCGGCTACACCTTC. Protein: CASSLEQGVGYTF.

The V and J genes are TRBV19 and TRBJ1-2, with 7 bases lining up with TRBD1. The trim removed 5 bases at V and 8 bases at J, leaving 8 bases unmatched. Germline V lookup: CDR1 LNHDA, CDR2 SQIVND (reference sequence). This CDR3 is built from 13 residues. This CDR3 is CASSPRQGVGYTF. The CDR3 DNA reads as TGTGCCAGTAGTCCACGACAGGGTGTAGGCTACACCTTC.

The CDR3 DNA follows: TGCAGTACGCGGATCTACAATGAGCAGTTCTTC. Protein: CSTRIYNEQFF. The J gene is TRBJ2-1, the V gene TRBV20-1; D remains ambiguous. This CDR3 region has 11 residues. V was pared by 8 bases and J by 3 bases, with 8 bases between. Germline CDR1 reads DFQATT; CDR2 reads SNEGSKA (reference sequence).

CDR3 coding DNA: TGTGCCAGCAGTCTATCTCTCCACGGGGAGCTGTTTTTT. Residues: CASSLSLHGELFF. V gene TRBV12-3 or TRBV12-4 combines with J gene TRBJ2-2, with D hard to call. CDR3 length: 13 residues. Trimming left V 5 bases short and J 7 bases short, with 11 bases between.

The chain carries TRBV6-4 and TRBJ2-1; the match to TRBD2 covers 8 bases. The CDR3 covers 14 residues. Per the germline V gene, CDR1 is MRHNA and CDR2 is SNTAGT. The ends lost 8 bases at V and 6 bases at J; junction bases unmatched: 9. For the CDR3, the DNA is TGTGCCAGCGGACGGGGGGGCCCTCCCAATGAGCAGTTCTTC. Translation gives CASGRGGPPNEQFF.

This CDR3 is CASSNRRDRAGLFF. In nucleotides, the CDR3 is TGTGCCAGTAGTAACCGACGGGACAGGGCAGGGCTGTTTTTT. V is TRBV19 and J is TRBJ1-4, with 9 bases identical to TRBD1. This CDR3 is 14 amino acids long. Germline CDR1 and CDR2: LNHDA and SQIVND (reference sequence). Losses at the gene ends were 4 bases for V and 14 bases for J; bases not matched to a gene: 11.

This sequence joins TRBV14 and TRBJ2-7; 9 positions match TRBD1. Germline V gene data show CDR1 as SGHDN and CDR2 as FVKESK. Trimming cost V 6 bases and J 4 bases; bases outside gene matches: 10. The CDR3 is 15 amino acids. CDR3 sequence: CASRNTGGVSYEQYF. In DNA, the CDR3 is TGTGCCAGCAGGAATACAGGGGGCGTCTCGTACGAGCAGTACTTC. The full variable domain, rest sourced from reference TRBV14 and TRBJ2-7, is EAGVTQFPSHSVIEKGQTVTLRCDPISGHDNLYWYRRVMGKEIKFLLHFVKESKQDESGMPNNRFLAERTGGTYSTLKVQPAELEDSGVYFCASRNTGGVSYEQYFGPGTRLTVT.

This sequence joins TRBV3-1 (or the pseudogene TRBV3-2) and TRBJ2-4; TRBD1 is a possible D gene (5 bases). The length of the CDR3 is 14 residues. V lost 5 bases and J 0 bases, leaving 8 bases between the germline ends. Germline V CDR1 and CDR2: LGHDT, YNNKEL (reference sequence). CDR3 nucleotides: TGTGCCAGCAGCGCTCAGGGAGCCAAAAACATTCAGTACTTC. Amino acids: CASSAQGAKNIQYF.

This rearrangement joins TRBV4-3 to TRBJ2-7; D might be TRBD1 (6 bases). V lost 3 bases and J lost 3, with 15 bases in between. There are 15 residues in the CDR3. Germline-derived CDR1 and CDR2 are LGHNA and YSLEER. The DNA of the CDR3 is TGCGCCAGCAGCCAGGTCCCAGGGGATCTCTACGAGCAGTACTTC. This translates into CASSQVPGDLYEQYF.